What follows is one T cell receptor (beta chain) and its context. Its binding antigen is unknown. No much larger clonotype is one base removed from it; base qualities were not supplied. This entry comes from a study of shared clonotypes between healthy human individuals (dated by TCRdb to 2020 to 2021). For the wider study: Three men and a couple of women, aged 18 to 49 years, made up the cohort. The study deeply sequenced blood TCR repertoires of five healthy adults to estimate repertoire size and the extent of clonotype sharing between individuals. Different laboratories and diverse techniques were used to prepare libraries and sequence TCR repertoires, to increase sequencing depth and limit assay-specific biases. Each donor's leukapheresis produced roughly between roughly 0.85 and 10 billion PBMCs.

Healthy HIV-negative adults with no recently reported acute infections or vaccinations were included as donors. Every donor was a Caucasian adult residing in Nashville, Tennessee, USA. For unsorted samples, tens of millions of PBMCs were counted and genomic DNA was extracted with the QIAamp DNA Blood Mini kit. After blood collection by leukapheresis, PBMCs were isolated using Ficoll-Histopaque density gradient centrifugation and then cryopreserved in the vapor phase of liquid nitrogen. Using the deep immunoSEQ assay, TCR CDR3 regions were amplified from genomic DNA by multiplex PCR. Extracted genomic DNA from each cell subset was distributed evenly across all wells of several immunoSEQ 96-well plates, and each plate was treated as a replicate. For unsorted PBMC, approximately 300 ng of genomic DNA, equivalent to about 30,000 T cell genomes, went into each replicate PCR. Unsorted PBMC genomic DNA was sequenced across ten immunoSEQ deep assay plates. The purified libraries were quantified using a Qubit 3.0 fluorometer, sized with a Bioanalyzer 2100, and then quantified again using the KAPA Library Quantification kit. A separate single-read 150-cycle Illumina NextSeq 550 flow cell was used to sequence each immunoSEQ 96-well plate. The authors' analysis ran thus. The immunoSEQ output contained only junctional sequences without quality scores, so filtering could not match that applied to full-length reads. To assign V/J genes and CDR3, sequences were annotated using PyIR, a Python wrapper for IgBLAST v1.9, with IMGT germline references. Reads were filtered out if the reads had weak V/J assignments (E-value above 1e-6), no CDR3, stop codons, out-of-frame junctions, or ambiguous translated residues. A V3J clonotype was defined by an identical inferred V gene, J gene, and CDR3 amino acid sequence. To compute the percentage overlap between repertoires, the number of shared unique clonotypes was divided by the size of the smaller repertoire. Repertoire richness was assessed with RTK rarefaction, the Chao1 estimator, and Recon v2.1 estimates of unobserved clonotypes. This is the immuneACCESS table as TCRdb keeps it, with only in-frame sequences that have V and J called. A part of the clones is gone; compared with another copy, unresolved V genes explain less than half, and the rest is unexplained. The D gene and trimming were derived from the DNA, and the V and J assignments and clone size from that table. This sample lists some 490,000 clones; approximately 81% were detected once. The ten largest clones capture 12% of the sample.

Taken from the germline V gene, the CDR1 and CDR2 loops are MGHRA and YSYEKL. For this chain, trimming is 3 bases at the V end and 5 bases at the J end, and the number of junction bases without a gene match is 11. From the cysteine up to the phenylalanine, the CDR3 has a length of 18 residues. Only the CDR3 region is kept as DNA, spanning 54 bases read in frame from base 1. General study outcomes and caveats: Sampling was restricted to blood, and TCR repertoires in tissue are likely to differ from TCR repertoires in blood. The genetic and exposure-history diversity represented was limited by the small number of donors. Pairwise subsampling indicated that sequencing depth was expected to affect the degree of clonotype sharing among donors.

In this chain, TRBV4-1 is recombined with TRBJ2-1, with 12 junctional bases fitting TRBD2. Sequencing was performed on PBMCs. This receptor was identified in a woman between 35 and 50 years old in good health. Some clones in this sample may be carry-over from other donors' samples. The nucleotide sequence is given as TGCGCCAGCAGCCAGACTAGCGGGAGAACTCCCCCTCACAATGAGCAGTTCTTC. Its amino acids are CASSQTSGRTPPHNEQFF.